This T cell receptor (beta chain) emerged from a study of graft-versus-host responses after intestinal transplantation. Turning to the study itself: The whole recipient group had anti-thymocyte globulin induction followed by tacrolimus and steroids for two to three years. Study outcomes and limitations: Recipient marrow contained GvH clones, some of which appeared first in ileum or blood. Peak levels of circulating GvH clones tracked with early post-transplant HvG declines.

Method: immunoSEQ multiplex PCR; TCRdb's copy keeps in-frame clones and lacks some. The data hold approximately 90,000 clones, with 85% to 95% observed a single time. This clone was found a few times. Its target is not known. This sequence originates from a human donor who was the organ donor for an intestinal transplant. The sample was unstimulated CD8+ T cells sorted from spleen or lymph node cells, taken before transplant.

The CDR3 DNA reads as TGTGCCAGCAGCAAAGGAAGGGGGACGTCTGGAAACACCATATATTTT. It yields the protein CASSKGRGTSGNTIYF. The chain is built from TRBV21-1 and TRBJ1-3; the table's D call TRBD1 went unverified against the DNA. TRBV21-1 is a pseudogene locus. CDR3 length: 16 residues.